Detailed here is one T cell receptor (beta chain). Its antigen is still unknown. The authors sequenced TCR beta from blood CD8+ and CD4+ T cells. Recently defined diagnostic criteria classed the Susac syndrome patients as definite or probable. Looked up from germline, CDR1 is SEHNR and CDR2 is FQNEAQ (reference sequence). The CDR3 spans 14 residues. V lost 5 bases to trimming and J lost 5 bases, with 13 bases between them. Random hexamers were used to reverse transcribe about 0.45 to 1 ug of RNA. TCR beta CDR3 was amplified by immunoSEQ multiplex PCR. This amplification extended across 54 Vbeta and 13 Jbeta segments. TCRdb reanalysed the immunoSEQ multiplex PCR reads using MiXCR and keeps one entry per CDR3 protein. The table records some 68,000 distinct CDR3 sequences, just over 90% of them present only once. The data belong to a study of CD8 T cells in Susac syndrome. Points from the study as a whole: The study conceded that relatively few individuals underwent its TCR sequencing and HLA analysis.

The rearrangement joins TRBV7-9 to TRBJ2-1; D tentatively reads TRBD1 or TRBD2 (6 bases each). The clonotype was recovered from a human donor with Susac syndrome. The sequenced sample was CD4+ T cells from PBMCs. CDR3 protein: CASSTVRGDNEQFF. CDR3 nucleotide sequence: TGTGCCAGCAGCACCGTAAGGGGGGACAATGAGCAGTTCTTC.